These 9 T cell receptor beta chains originate from one sample sequenced in a study of graft-versus-host responses after intestinal transplantation. The table came from immunoSEQ multiplex PCR; TCRdb's copy has only in-frame clones and leaves some out. This sample has more than 50,000 clones, with around nine tenths found just once. This specimen was PBMCs, taken roughly 120 days after intestinal transplantation. The receptors come from a human patient who received an intestinal transplant, so some T cells may come from the graft donor.

The V gene is TRBV18, the J gene TRBJ2-5; D is perhaps TRBD1 (6 bases). The CDR3 sequence is 14 residues long. Germline loops: CDR1 KGHSH, CDR2 LQKENI. Trimming took 6 bases from V and 4 from J, leaving 15 bases between them. CDR3 DNA sequence: TGTGCCAGCTCCCCGGTATCGGACAGAGAGACCCAGTACTTC. Amino acids: CASSPVSDRETQYF.

V usage is TRBV11-2 and J usage is TRBJ1-1, with a possible D match to TRBD1 (6 bases). Germline CDR1 and CDR2: SGHAT and FQNNGV. The CDR3 covers 13 residues. Trimming cost V 2 bases and J 6 bases, with 10 bases left between them. DNA for the CDR3: TGTGCCAGCAGCTTATCAGGGGCGTCTGAAGCTTTCTTT. As protein: CASSLSGASEAFF.

This chain uses TRBV19 with TRBJ1-1, with TRBD1 matching over 7 bases. CDR3 length equals 12 residues. The ends lost 10 bases at V and 3 bases at J; junction bases unmatched: 5. Germline V gene lookup returns CDR1 LNHDA and CDR2 SQIVND (reference sequence). This chain's CDR3 is CATRQGDTEAFF. The DNA for the CDR3 is TGTGCCACAAGACAGGGCGACACTGAAGCTTTCTTT.

This chain joins TRBV29-1 and TRBJ1-6; D unclear. From germline, CDR1 is SQVTM and CDR2 ANQGSEA. The germline V and J ends were trimmed by 5 bases and 0 bases, with 8 bases remaining between them. The CDR3 spans 14 residues. CDR3 amino acids: CSVQENSYNSPLHF. DNA for the CDR3: TGCAGCGTTCAGGAAAACTCCTATAATTCACCCCTCCACTTT.

This rearrangement joins TRBV7-9 to TRBJ1-5; D is undetermined. CDR3 length: 13 amino acids. V dropped 3 bases and J dropped 7 bases, with 10 bases sitting between them. Germline CDR1 SEHNR, CDR2 FQNEAQ (reference sequence). The CDR3 here is CASSLRERQPQHF. DNA of the CDR3: TGTGCCAGCAGCTTGCGGGAACGGCAGCCCCAGCATTTT.

This chain joins TRBV5-4 and TRBJ1-3; a possible D gene is TRBD1 (6 bases). Germline V CDR1 and CDR2: SGHNT, YYREEE (reference sequence). This CDR3 comprises 16 residues. V was trimmed by 0 bases and J by 7 bases, leaving 17 bases between them. The CDR3 nucleotides read TGTGCCAGCAGCTTGGCCACAGGGATATCTGATAACACCATATATTTT. Its protein product is CASSLATGISDNTIYF.

The chain joins TRBV7-9 to TRBJ2-1; the D is unclear. The germline V gene has CDR1 SEHNR and CDR2 FQNEAQ (reference sequence). V lost 1 base and J lost 1, with 8 bases in between. This CDR3 is built from 15 residues. The CDR3, as DNA: TGTGCCAGCAGCTTAGTAGGCGGTTCCTACAATGAGCAGTTCTTC. Translating gives CASSLVGGSYNEQFF. The full variable domain, in which reference TRBV7-9 and TRBJ2-1 provide the parts outside the CDR3, is DTGVSQNPRHKITKRGQNVTFRCDPISEHNRLYWYRQTLGQGPEFLTYFQNEAQLEKSRLLSDRFSAERPKGSFSTLEIQRTEQGDSAMYLCASSLVGGSYNEQFFGPGTRLTVL.

This clone occurred once. The rearrangement joins TRBV5-1 to TRBJ2-3; 10 nucleotides line up with TRBD2. Germline V gene sequence: CDR1 SGHRS, CDR2 YFSETQ. J lost 2 bases, V lost 5 bases, and 8 bases had no gene match. CDR3 length: 16 amino acids. As DNA, the CDR3 is TGCGCCAGCAGTCTCCATCTAGCGGGAGTCACAGATACGCAGTATTTT. As protein: CASSLHLAGVTDTQYF.

This clone was counted only a few times. The chain uses TRBV2 and TRBJ1-5, with 7 bases that match TRBD1. In germline, CDR1 is SNHLY, CDR2 FYNNEI. Unmatched junction bases numbered 6, after V lost 2 bases and J lost 2 bases. This CDR3 spans 16 amino acids. The CDR3 DNA follows: TGTGCCAGCAGTGAAAGCAGGGGGAATGGCAATCAGCCCCAGCATTTT. Protein sequence: CASSESRGNGNQPQHF.